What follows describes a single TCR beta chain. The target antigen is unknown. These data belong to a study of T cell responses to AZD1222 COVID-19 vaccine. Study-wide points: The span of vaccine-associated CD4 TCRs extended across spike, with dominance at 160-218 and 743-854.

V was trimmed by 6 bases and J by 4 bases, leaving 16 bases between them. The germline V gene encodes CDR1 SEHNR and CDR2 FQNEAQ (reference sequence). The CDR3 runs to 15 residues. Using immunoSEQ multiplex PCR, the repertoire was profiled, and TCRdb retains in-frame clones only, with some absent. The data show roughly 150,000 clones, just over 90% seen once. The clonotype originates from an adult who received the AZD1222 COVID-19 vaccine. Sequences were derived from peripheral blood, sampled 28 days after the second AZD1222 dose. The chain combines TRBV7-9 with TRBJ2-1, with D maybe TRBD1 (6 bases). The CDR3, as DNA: TGTGCCAGCAGTTTTCCAGGGACACCATACAATGAGCAGTTCTTC. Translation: CASSFPGTPYNEQFF.